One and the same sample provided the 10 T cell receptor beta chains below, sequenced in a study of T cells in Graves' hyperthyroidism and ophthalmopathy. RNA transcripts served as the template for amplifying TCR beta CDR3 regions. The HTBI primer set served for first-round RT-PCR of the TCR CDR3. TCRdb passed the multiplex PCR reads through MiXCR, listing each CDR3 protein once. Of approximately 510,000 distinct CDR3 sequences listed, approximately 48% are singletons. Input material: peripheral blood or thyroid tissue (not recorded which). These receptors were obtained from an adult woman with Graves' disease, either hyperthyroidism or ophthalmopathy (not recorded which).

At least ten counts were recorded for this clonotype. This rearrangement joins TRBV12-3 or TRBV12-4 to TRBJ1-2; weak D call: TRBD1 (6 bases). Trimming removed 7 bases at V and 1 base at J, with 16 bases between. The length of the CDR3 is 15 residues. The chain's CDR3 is CASTSNRVNNYGYTF. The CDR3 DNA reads TGTGCCAGCACCTCGAACAGGGTGAATAACTATGGCTACACCTTC.

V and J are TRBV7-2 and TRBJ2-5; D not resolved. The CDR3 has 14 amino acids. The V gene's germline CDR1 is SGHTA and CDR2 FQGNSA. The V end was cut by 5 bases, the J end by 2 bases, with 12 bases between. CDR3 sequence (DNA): TGTGCCAGCAGCCCCAGGTGGAGTCAAGAGACCCAGTACTTC. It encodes CASSPRWSQETQYF.

CDR3 sequence: CASSLGYATDTQYF. CDR3 nucleotides: TGTGCCAGCAGCTTAGGGTACGCCACAGATACGCAGTATTTT. The rearrangement uses TRBV7-3 and TRBJ2-3, with no clear D. This CDR3 contains 14 residues. Germline CDR1 is SGHTA and CDR2 is FQGTGA. Deletions cut 2 bases from V and 2 bases from J, with 8 bases between.

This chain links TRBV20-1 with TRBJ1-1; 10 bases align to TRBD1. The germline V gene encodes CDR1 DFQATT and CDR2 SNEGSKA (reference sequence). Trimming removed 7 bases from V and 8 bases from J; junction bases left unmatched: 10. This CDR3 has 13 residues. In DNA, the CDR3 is TGCAGTGTTTCCGGGACAGGGGATCCCGAAGCTTTCTTT. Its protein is CSVSGTGDPEAFF.

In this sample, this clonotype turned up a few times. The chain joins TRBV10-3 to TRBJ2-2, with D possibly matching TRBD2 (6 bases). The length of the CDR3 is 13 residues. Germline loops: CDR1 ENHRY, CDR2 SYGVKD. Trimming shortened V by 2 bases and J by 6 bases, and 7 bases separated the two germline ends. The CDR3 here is CAISERGSGELFF. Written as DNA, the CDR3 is TGTGCCATCAGTGAGCGGGGGTCCGGGGAGCTGTTTTTT.

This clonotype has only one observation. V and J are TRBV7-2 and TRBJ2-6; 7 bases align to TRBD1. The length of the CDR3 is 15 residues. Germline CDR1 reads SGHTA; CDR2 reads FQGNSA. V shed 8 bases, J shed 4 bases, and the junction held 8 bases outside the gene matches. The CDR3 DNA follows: TGTGCCAGCTTCGAACAGGGGCCCGGGGCCAACGTCCTGACTTTC. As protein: CASFEQGPGANVLTF. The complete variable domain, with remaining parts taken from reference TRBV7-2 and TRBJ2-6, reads GAGVSQSPSNKVTEKGKDVELRCDPISGHTALYWYRQSLGQGLEFLIYFQGNSAPDKSGLPSDRFSAERTGGSVSTLTIQRTQQEDSAVYLCASFEQGPGANVLTFGAGSRLTVL.

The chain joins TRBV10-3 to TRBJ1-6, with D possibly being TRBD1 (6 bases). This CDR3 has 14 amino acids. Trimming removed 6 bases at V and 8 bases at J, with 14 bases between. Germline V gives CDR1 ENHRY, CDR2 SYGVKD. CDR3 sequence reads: CAISQGQGYSPLHF. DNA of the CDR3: TGTGCCATCAGCCAGGGGCAGGGTTATTCACCCCTCCACTTT.

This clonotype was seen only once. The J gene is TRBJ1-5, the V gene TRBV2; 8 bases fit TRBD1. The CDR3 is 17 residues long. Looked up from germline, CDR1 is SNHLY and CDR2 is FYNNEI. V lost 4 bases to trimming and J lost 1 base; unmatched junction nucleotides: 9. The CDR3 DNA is TGTGCCAGCAGTGCGGACAGGGTCCTAGGGAGCAATCAGCCCCAGCATTTT. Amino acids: CASSADRVLGSNQPQHF.

CDR3 residues: CAISERPEGGGEQYF. The CDR3 nucleotides are TGTGCCATCAGTGAACGTCCAGAGGGGGGCGGGGAGCAGTACTTC. J is TRBJ2-7 and V is TRBV10-3, with D possibly called TRBD1 or TRBD2 (6 bases each). The length of the CDR3 is 15 residues. The ends were cut back, 3 bases at V and 7 bases at J, with 19 bases in the middle. CDR1 and CDR2 from the germline V gene are ENHRY and SYGVKD.

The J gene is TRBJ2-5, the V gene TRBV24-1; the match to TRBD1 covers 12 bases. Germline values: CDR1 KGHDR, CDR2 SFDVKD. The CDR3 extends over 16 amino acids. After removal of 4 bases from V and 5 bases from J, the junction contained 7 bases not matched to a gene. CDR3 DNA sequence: TGTGCCACCAGTGACCGGGGACAGGGGGCTCACGAGACCCAGTACTTC. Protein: CATSDRGQGAHETQYF.